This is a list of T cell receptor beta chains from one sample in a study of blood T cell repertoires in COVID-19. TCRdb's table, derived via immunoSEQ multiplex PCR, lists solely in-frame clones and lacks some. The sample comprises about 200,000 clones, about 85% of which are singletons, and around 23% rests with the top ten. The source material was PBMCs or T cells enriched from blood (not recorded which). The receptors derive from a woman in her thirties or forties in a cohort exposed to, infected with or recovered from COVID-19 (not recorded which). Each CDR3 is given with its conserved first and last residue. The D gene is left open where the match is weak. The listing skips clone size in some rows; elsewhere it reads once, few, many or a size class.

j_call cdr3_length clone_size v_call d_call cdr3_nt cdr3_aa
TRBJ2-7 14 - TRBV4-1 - TGCGCCAGCAGCCAAAGCTCCGGGTCCTACGAGCAGTACTTC CASSQSSGSYEQYF
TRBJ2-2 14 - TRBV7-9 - TGTGCCAGCAGCTTAACGAGTGGCACCGGGGAGCTGTTTTTT CASSLTSGTGELFF
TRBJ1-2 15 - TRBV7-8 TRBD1 TGTGCCAGCAGCGCCGGACAGGGAGCAGTGTATGGCTACACCTTC CASSAGQGAVYGYTF
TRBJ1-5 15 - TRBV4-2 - TGTGCCAGCAGCCTAACCAAGGTCGAGGGCCAGCCCCAGCATTTT CASSLTKVEGQPQHF
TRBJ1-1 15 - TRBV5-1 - TGCGCCAGCAGCGTACTTGGACGGGAGAACACTGAAGCTTTCTTT CASSVLGRENTEAFF
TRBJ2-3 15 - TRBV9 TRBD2 TGTGCCAGCAGCCCGGGGGGACGCTTCACAGATACGCAGTATTTT CASSPGGRFTDTQYF
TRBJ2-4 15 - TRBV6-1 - TGTGCCAGCAGTGAATGGGGGGTGGCCAAAAACATTCAGTACTTC CASSEWGVAKNIQYF
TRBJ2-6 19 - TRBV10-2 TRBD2 TGCGCCAGCAGGAGGACTAGCGGGAGGGCCAACTCTGGGGCCAACGTCCTGACTTTC CASRRTSGRANSGANVLTF
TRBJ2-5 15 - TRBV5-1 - TGCGCCAGCAGCTCTTTTTACCGGGGAGAAGAGACCCAGTACTTC CASSSFYRGEETQYF
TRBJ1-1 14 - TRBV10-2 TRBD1 TGCGCCAGCAGTGAGGGGACAGGCGCCATGGGAGCTTTCTTT CASSEGTGAMGAFF
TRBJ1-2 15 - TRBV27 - TGTGCCAGCAGTTCGTCCCTGGACAGATATTATGGCTACACCTTC CASSSSLDRYYGYTF
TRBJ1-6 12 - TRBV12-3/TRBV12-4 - TGTGCCGTAAGCTACGGGAATTCACCCCTCCACTTT CAVSYGNSPLHF
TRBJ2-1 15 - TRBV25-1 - TGTGCCAGCAGCCTTACTGAGTATACCTACAATGAGCAGTTCTTC CASSLTEYTYNEQFF
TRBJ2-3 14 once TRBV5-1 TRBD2 TGCGCCAGCCAGCGGGGGAGGGGCACAGATACGCAGTATTTT CASQRGRGTDTQYF
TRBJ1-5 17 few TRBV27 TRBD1 TGTGCCAGCAGTCCCCTCTGGACAGGGGATAGCAATCAGCCCCAGCATTTT CASSPLWTGDSNQPQHF
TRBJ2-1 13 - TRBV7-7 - TGTGCCAGCAGCTTAGGGTTAGGGGATGAGCAGTTCTTC CASSLGLGDEQFF
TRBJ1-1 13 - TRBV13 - TGTGCCAGCAGCCTCGGGACTTTAACTGAAGCTTTCTTT CASSLGTLTEAFF
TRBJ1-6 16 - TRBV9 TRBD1 TGTGCCAGCAGCGTAGGAGGGGGACAGGGCAACTCACCCCTCCACTTT CASSVGGGQGNSPLHF
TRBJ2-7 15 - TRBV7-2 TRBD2 TGTGCCAGCAGCTTATTTAGCGGGGCCGTCTACGAGCAGTACTTC CASSLFSGAVYEQYF
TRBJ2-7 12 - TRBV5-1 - TGCGCCAGCAGCTTGCGCAGGGACGAGCAGTACTTC CASSLRRDEQYF
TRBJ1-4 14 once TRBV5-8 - TGTGCCAGCAGCTTTCTTGCAACTAATGAAAAACTGTTTTTT CASSFLATNEKLFF
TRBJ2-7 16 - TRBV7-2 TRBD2 TGTGCCAGCAGCTCCTCTAGCGGGGGTAGCTCCTACGAGCAGTACTTC CASSSSSGGSSYEQYF
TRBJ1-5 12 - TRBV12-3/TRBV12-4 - TGTGCCAGCAGTCTTACAGGGTCAACCCAGCATTTT CASSLTGSTQHF
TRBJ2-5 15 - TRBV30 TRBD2 TGTGCCTGGAGCCCGGGACTAGCGGGGCCGGCCGCCCAGTACTTC CAWSPGLAGPAAQYF
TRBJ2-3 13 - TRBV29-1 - TGCAGCGCGTCGACTGGCGGCACAGATACGCAGTATTTT CSASTGGTDTQYF
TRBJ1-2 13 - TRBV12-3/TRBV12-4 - TGTGCCAGCAGCCTTAAGACTGTGAGAGGCTACACCTTC CASSLKTVRGYTF
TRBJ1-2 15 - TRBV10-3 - TGTGCCATCAGTGAGTCCGGGACTGCTAACTATGGCTACACCTTC CAISESGTANYGYTF
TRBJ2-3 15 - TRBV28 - TGTGCCAGCAGTTTCAGGGCCCACCACCCAGATACGCAGTATTTT CASSFRAHHPDTQYF
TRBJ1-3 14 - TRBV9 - TGTGCCAGCAGCCCGACTACCTCTGGAAACACCATATATTTT CASSPTTSGNTIYF
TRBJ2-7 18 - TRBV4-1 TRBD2 TGCGCCAGCAGCCAAGTTGCTAGCGGGAGCTACAGCTCCTACGAGCAGTACTTC CASSQVASGSYSSYEQYF